The 24 T cell receptor beta chains presented below share a single source sample, sequenced in a study of cytomegalovirus exposure and HLA in healthy donors. Primers: 60 Vbeta forward and 13 Jbeta reverse. Profiling relied on immunoSEQ multiplex PCR, and the TCRdb table lists in-frame clones only, not all of them. The table shows some 98,000 clones, with roughly 82% occurring only once. The sample taken for sequencing was PBMCs. These receptors all stem from a human donor in good health.

This clone was recorded only once. The rearrangement links TRBV5-1 to TRBJ1-1; D is unclear. The CDR3 has 14 residues. Germline V gene data show CDR1 as SGHRS and CDR2 as YFSETQ. V was cut by 4 bases and J by 3 bases, with 13 bases left in between. The CDR3 sequence: CASSVSNIHTEAFF. In DNA, the CDR3 is TGCGCCAGCAGCGTGAGTAATATCCACACTGAAGCTTTCTTT.

The chain combines TRBV27 with TRBJ2-5, with D perhaps TRBD1 (6 bases). With the DNA end fitting TRBJ2-7 better, the J assignment may be wrong. Germline V CDR1 and CDR2: MNHEY, SMNVEV (reference sequence). The CDR3 runs 16 residues. The DNA of the CDR3 is TGTGCCAGCAGTTCTCACAGGACAGCGAGCTCCTACGAGCAGTACTTC. This encodes CASSSHRTASSYEQYF.

This chain connects TRBV27 to TRBJ2-7; TRBD1 matches at 7 bases. Trimming at V came to 6 bases and at J to 2 bases, leaving 16 bases not matched to a gene. This CDR3 is 17 amino acids long. Per germline, CDR1 MNHEY and CDR2 SMNVEV (reference sequence). The CDR3 DNA follows: TGTGCCAGCAGCCGAATCGCCGGTGCAGGGGGACCCTACGAGCAGTACTTC. Its translation: CASSRIAGAGGPYEQYF.

This chain links TRBV9 with TRBJ2-1; 7 bases map to TRBD2. Germline V gene sequence: CDR1 SGDLS, CDR2 YYNGEE. The CDR3 sequence is 17 residues long. V was clipped by 0 bases and J by 2 bases; unmatched bases: 8. The CDR3 sequence: CASSVESRTRPYNEQFF. CDR3 nucleotide sequence: TGTGCCAGCAGCGTAGAGTCTCGGACTAGACCCTACAATGAGCAGTTCTTC.

This clone is medium-sized in the sample. The rearrangement links TRBV7-8 to TRBJ1-5; TRBD1 might be the D (5 bases). V lost 4 bases to trimming and J lost 0 bases, with 16 bases between them. Looked up from germline, CDR1 is SGHVS and CDR2 is FQNEAQ. The CDR3 length is 17 residues. The CDR3 sequence: CASSSRAGPNSNQPQHF. Written as DNA, the CDR3 is TGTGCCAGCAGCTCAAGGGCGGGACCGAATAGCAATCAGCCCCAGCATTTT.

The chain carries TRBV11-3 and TRBJ1-4; a weak D match, TRBD1 (5 bases). Between the trimmed V and J ends, which lost 5 bases and 8 bases, there was a span of 12 bases. The CDR3 covers 13 residues. Germline V gene lookup returns CDR1 SGHNT and CDR2 YENEEA. The CDR3 loop reads CASSPWGDEKLFF. CDR3 DNA: TGTGCCAGCAGCCCCTGGGGGGACGAAAAACTGTTTTTT.

V and J are TRBV2 and TRBJ2-7; TRBD2 agrees at 12 bases. The CDR3 is 17 residues long. Germline assignment: CDR1 SNHLY and CDR2 FYNNEI. V shed 6 bases and J 2 bases; nucleotides not matched to a gene: 11. The CDR3 nucleotides are TGTGCCAGCAGCGAACGTAGGACTAGCGGGGTCACCTACGAGCAGTACTTC. Residues: CASSERRTSGVTYEQYF.

This clone was recorded once. The rearrangement uses TRBV18 and TRBJ2-1; TRBD2 agrees at 8 bases. Germline assignment: CDR1 KGHSH and CDR2 LQKENI. After removal of 1 base from V and 2 bases from J, the junction contained 4 bases not matched to a gene. This CDR3 has 16 residues. The CDR3 bases are TGTGCCAGCTCACCACGTGAAGCGGGGGCCTACAATGAGCAGTTCTTC. It specifies CASSPREAGAYNEQFF.

This chain joins TRBV19 and TRBJ1-5, with 8 bases identical to TRBD1. V was pared by 4 bases and J by 1 base, with 9 bases of the junction left unmatched. In germline, CDR1 is LNHDA, CDR2 SQIVND (reference sequence). The CDR3 has 17 amino acids. CDR3 bases: TGTGCCAGTAGTACGGTGACAGGGGCGAGGAGCAATCAGCCCCAGCATTTT. Its translation is CASSTVTGARSNQPQHF.

The chain couples TRBV29-1 to TRBJ2-1; possibly TRBD1 for D (6 bases). Germline CDR1 and CDR2: SQVTM and ANQGSEA. Trimming pared 3 bases from V and 9 bases from J, leaving 18 bases between. This CDR3 has 14 residues. The CDR3 DNA is TGCAGCGTTGATAGGGCAGGGGTAAATAGTGAGCAGTTCTTC. It encodes CSVDRAGVNSEQFF.

The J gene is TRBJ2-3, the V gene TRBV10-3; D might be TRBD2 (5 bases). CDR3 length: 14 amino acids. With 2 bases removed from V and 2 bases from J, the gap between germline ends came to 8 bases. Germline CDR1 ENHRY, CDR2 SYGVKD. The CDR3 DNA reads as TGTGCCATCAGTGAGGGAGGATTCACAGATACGCAGTATTTT. As protein: CAISEGGFTDTQYF.

V gene TRBV7-8 combines with J gene TRBJ2-7, with D perhaps matching TRBD1 (5 bases). The germline CDR1 and CDR2 sequences are SGHVS and FQNEAQ. V lost 7 bases to trimming and J lost 6 bases, with 10 bases between them. The CDR3 runs to 11 residues. The CDR3 DNA sequence: TGTGCCAGCACCTCAGGGCGCGAGCAGTACTTC. Its translation is CASTSGREQYF. The whole variable domain, filled in from reference TRBV7-8 and TRBJ2-7, reads GAGVSQSPRYKVAKRGQDVALRCDPISGHVSLFWYQQALGQGPEFLTYFQNEAQLDKSGLPSDRFFAERPEGSVSTLKIQRTQQEDSAVYLCASTSGREQYFGPGTRLTVT.

The chain links TRBV9 to TRBJ1-2; D is ambiguous. Per germline, CDR1 SGDLS and CDR2 YYNGEE. V was shortened by 4 bases and J by 0 bases, with 7 bases between the two germline ends. The CDR3 contains 13 residues. The CDR3 spells CASSPSSNYGYTF. The CDR3 DNA follows: TGTGCCAGCAGCCCGTCCTCTAACTATGGCTACACCTTC.

This chain uses TRBV4-1 with TRBJ2-3, with TRBD2 matching 9 bases. J lost 4 bases, V lost 0 bases, and 2 bases had no gene match. The V gene's germline CDR1 is MGHRA and CDR2 YSYEKL. CDR3 length: 15 residues. This CDR3 reads CASSQERGGADTQYF. Written as DNA, the CDR3 is TGCGCCAGCAGCCAAGAGCGGGGGGGGGCAGATACGCAGTATTTT.

This clone has only a few counts. CDR3 in amino acids: CASSRGDGQGLETQYF. CDR3 bases: TGCGCCAGCAGCCGGGGAGACGGACAGGGTTTGGAGACCCAGTACTTC. V and J are TRBV4-3 and TRBJ2-5, with TRBD1 identical over 8 bases. Germline V gene data show CDR1 as LGHNA and CDR2 as YSLEER. The CDR3 spans 16 residues. After removal of 4 bases from V and 5 bases from J, the junction contained 12 bases not matched to a gene.

The V and J genes are TRBV5-8 and TRBJ2-1; D might be TRBD2 (6 bases). CDR1 and CDR2 (germline): SGHTS, YDEGEE. Trimming cost V 1 base and J 3 bases, with 11 bases left between them. The CDR3 covers 15 residues. DNA for the CDR3: TGTGCCAGCAGCTTGAGACTAGTGGTCTACAATGAGCAGTTCTTC. This codes for CASSLRLVVYNEQFF.

The V gene is TRBV5-4, the J gene TRBJ1-2; TRBD1 aligns across 7 bases. The CDR3 spans 15 residues. In germline, CDR1 is SGHNT, CDR2 YYREEE (reference sequence). Unmatched junction bases numbered 10, after V lost 4 bases and J lost 4 bases. CDR3 in amino acids: CASSPGTAQFYGYTF. CDR3 DNA: TGTGCCAGCAGCCCGGGGACAGCCCAGTTCTATGGCTACACCTTC.

This clone appeared once. This rearrangement joins TRBV5-1 to TRBJ2-1, with a weak D call TRBD1 (5 bases). Trimming cost V 5 bases and J 4 bases, with 10 bases left between them. Germline V lookup: CDR1 SGHRS, CDR2 YFSETQ. There are 13 residues in the CDR3. The CDR3 loop is CASRVTAYNEQFF. CDR3 bases: TGCGCCAGCAGGGTGACAGCTTACAATGAGCAGTTCTTC. The whole variable domain, remainder taken from reference TRBV5-1 and TRBJ2-1, is KAGVTQTPRYLIKTRGQQVTLSCSPISGHRSVSWYQQTPGQGLQFLFEYFSETQRNKGNFPGRFSGRQFSNSRSEMNVSTLELGDSALYLCASRVTAYNEQFFGPGTRLTVL.

The CDR3 reads CASSQAITGNTIYF. The CDR3 DNA reads TGTGCCAGCTCCCAGGCGATCACTGGAAACACCATATATTTT. This sequence joins TRBV27 and TRBJ1-3; D gene unclear. CDR3 length: 14 amino acids. V was shortened by 8 bases and J by 2 bases, with 13 bases between the two germline ends. The V gene's germline CDR1 is MNHEY and CDR2 SMNVEV (reference sequence).

This clone has more than one count but fewer than ten. One end of the junction varies from germline; a read error may be responsible. V gene TRBV6-4 combines with J gene TRBJ2-1, with TRBD1 matching over 9 bases. Looked up from germline, CDR1 is MRHNA and CDR2 is SNTAGT. This CDR3 contains 14 residues. The DNA for the CDR3 is TGTGCCAGCAGTCCAACCCTAAGGACAGGGGCTTCGGTCTTC. It is translated as CASSPTLRTGASVF.

The chain is built from TRBV7-9 and TRBJ1-4; D gene uncertain. This CDR3 spans 13 amino acids. V was clipped by 5 bases and J by 1 base, with 5 bases between them. Germline V lookup: CDR1 SEHNR, CDR2 FQNEAQ (reference sequence). In nucleotides, the CDR3 is TGTGCCAGCAGCGGAGGAACTAATGAAAAACTGTTTTTT. Amino acids: CASSGGTNEKLFF. Full variable domain (missing parts from reference TRBV7-9 and TRBJ1-4): DTGVSQNPRHKITKRGQNVTFRCDPISEHNRLYWYRQTLGQGPEFLTYFQNEAQLEKSRLLSDRFSAERPKGSFSTLEIQRTEQGDSAMYLCASSGGTNEKLFFGSGTQLSVL.

The V and J genes are TRBV30 and TRBJ2-7, with 7 bases fitting TRBD1. Germline V gene data show CDR1 as GTSNPN and CDR2 as SVGIG (reference sequence). The J segment lost 6 bases and the V segment lost 4 bases, leaving 6 bases of the junction unmatched. The CDR3 contains 12 residues. The CDR3 loop reads CAWMDRFSEQYF. The CDR3 DNA follows: TGTGCCTGGATGGACAGGTTCTCCGAGCAGTACTTC.

This chain connects TRBV19 to TRBJ1-5; a weak D match, TRBD1 (5 bases). Germline-derived CDR1 and CDR2 are LNHDA and SQIVND (reference sequence). The V and J ends lost 6 bases and 6 bases respectively, with 18 bases between them. The CDR3 has 15 residues. CDR3 residues: CASRAPGDLSQPQHF. The CDR3 DNA follows: TGTGCCAGTAGGGCCCCGGGGGATCTAAGTCAGCCCCAGCATTTT.

The gene calls are TRBV27 and TRBJ2-7; weak D call: TRBD2 (6 bases). The CDR3 is 13 amino acids. Trimming pared 3 bases from V and 4 bases from J, leaving 10 bases between. Germline CDR1 reads MNHEY; CDR2 reads SMNVEV (reference sequence). CDR3 amino acids: CASSLGRNYEQYF. For the CDR3, the DNA is TGTGCCAGCAGTTTGGGGAGGAATTACGAGCAGTACTTC.